A single sample gave rise to the 11 T cell receptor beta chains below, sequenced in a study of blood T cell repertoires in COVID-19. Repertoires were generated with immunoSEQ multiplex PCR, while TCRdb's copy carries only in-frame clones and drops some. Seen here are 210,000 or so clones, around four fifths observed once, and the top ten hold 4.8%. The sequencing sample was made of PBMCs or T cells enriched from blood (not recorded which). These receptors all come from a woman aged 45-60 years who had been exposed to COVID-19.

With respect to this clone: Within the sample, other DNA sequences also encode this same CDR3. CDR3 sequence (DNA): TGTGCCAGCAGTCACCGGGACAGGCCTGAAGCTTTCTTT. As protein: CASSHRDRPEAFF. This chain connects TRBV27 to TRBJ1-1, with 8 bases lining up with TRBD1. Trimming at V came to 5 bases and at J to 6 bases, leaving 5 bases not matched to a gene. Germline V CDR1 and CDR2: MNHEY, SMNVEV (reference sequence). CDR3 length: 13 residues.

This rearrangement joins TRBV18 to TRBJ1-2; D might be TRBD1 (6 bases). Germline-derived CDR1 and CDR2 are KGHSH and LQKENI. V lost 5 bases and J lost 6, with 19 bases in between. The CDR3 is 15 residues long. The CDR3 region is CASSLERDKFDGYTF. In DNA form, the CDR3 reads TGTGCCAGCTCATTGGAACGGGACAAATTCGATGGCTACACCTTC.

This clone was found once. The chain carries TRBV19 and TRBJ1-5, with TRBD1 matching 9 bases. This CDR3 spans 17 amino acids. V shed 2 bases, J shed 1 base, and the junction held 6 bases outside the gene matches. Per the germline V gene, CDR1 is LNHDA and CDR2 is SQIVND (reference sequence). CDR3 protein: CASSIRQGVGSNQPQHF. As DNA, the CDR3 is TGTGCCAGTAGTATAAGACAGGGGGTGGGGAGCAATCAGCCCCAGCATTTT.

This chain links TRBV2 with TRBJ1-1; the match to TRBD1 covers 9 bases. Germline V gene data show CDR1 as SNHLY and CDR2 as FYNNEI. The CDR3 covers 14 residues. Unmatched junction bases numbered 5, after V lost 6 bases and J lost 3 bases. The chain's CDR3 is CASSKGQGYTEAFF. For the CDR3, the DNA is TGTGCCAGCAGCAAGGGACAGGGTTACACTGAAGCTTTCTTT.

The V and J genes are TRBV6-1 and TRBJ1-5, with D possibly TRBD1 on 5 matching bases. CDR1 and CDR2 (germline): MNHNS, SASEGT. The V end was cut by 3 bases, the J end by 9 bases, with 15 bases between. The CDR3 totals 14 residues. CDR3: CASSDSPKGRPQHF. The DNA of the CDR3 is TGTGCCAGCAGTGATTCTCCTAAGGGGCGGCCCCAGCATTTT.

The rearrangement links TRBV21-1 to TRBJ1-5; the table names TRBD1, a call not compared with the DNA. TRBV21-1 is tagged as a pseudogene. This CDR3 is built from 20 residues. The CDR3 protein is CASSTSGQGASEFADQPQHF. The CDR3 region has the DNA TGTGCCAGCAGCACCTCCGGACAGGGGGCGAGCGAGTTTGCCGATCAGCCCCAGCATTTT.

This clone was found a few times. This chain joins TRBV2 and TRBJ2-2; 7 nucleotides match TRBD1. Germline CDR1 reads SNHLY; CDR2 reads FYNNEI. The CDR3 covers 14 residues. V lost 9 bases to trimming and J lost 0 bases; unmatched junction nucleotides: 4. The CDR3, as DNA: TGTGCCAGGGGAACAGGGGCGAACACCGGGGAGCTGTTTTTT. Its protein is CARGTGANTGELFF.

The CDR3 region has the DNA TGCGCCAGTACGGCCCTCGGAACGAGGTCCTACAATGAGCAGTTCTTC. This encodes CASTALGTRSYNEQFF. The chain joins TRBV5-1 to TRBJ2-1; no definite D call. Between the trimmed V and J ends, which lost 8 bases and 1 base, there was a span of 19 bases. The CDR3 runs 16 residues. CDR1 is SGHRS and CDR2 is YFSETQ in the germline V gene. Looking up the rest from reference TRBV5-1 and TRBJ2-1 gives the full variable domain: KAGVTQTPRYLIKTRGQQVTLSCSPISGHRSVSWYQQTPGQGLQFLFEYFSETQRNKGNFPGRFSGRQFSNSRSEMNVSTLELGDSALYLCASTALGTRSYNEQFFGPGTRLTVL.

The rearrangement links TRBV27 to TRBJ1-2; D is unresolved. The germline CDR1 and CDR2 sequences are MNHEY and SMNVEV (reference sequence). The CDR3 runs 15 residues. V was cut by 1 base and J by 4 bases, with 13 bases left in between. CDR3 coding DNA: TGTGCCAGCAGTTTATTACCCTCAGGTAGCTATGGCTACACCTTC. It encodes CASSLLPSGSYGYTF.

The chain has TRBV12-5 and TRBJ1-1, with 7 bases aligning to TRBD1. This CDR3 is 14 amino acids long. Per germline, CDR1 LGHNT and CDR2 FRNRAP. J gave up 4 bases and V 7 bases, and 9 bases lay outside the gene matches. CDR3 sequence reads: CASAYQGGGTEAFF. CDR3 DNA: TGTGCTAGTGCCTACCAGGGGGGTGGCACTGAAGCTTTCTTT. The entire variable domain, with the rest obtained from reference TRBV12-5 and TRBJ1-1, is as follows: DARVTQTPRHKVTEMGQEVTMRCQPILGHNTVFWYRQTMMQGLELLAYFRNRAPLDDSGMPKDRFSAEMPDATLATLKIQPSEPRDSAVYFCASAYQGGGTEAFFGQGTRLTVV.

V usage is TRBV19 and J usage is TRBJ2-6; D might be TRBD2 (6 bases). CDR1 is LNHDA and CDR2 is SQIVND in the germline V gene (reference sequence). CDR3 length equals 16 residues. V lost 3 bases, J lost 4 bases, and 13 bases lay in between. CDR3 loop: CASSMVGGPGANVLTF. In DNA, the CDR3 is TGTGCCAGTAGTATGGTGGGGGGACCCGGGGCCAACGTCCTGACTTTC.